This T cell receptor beta chain was documented in a study of regulatory T cells in long-lasting Graves disease. General study points: TRBV28, TRBJ1-2 and TRBJ2-5 were segments that persistent disease favored.

Note on this clonotype: Its antigen is not known.

Time point meaning: persistent/refractory GD, antithyroid drugs over 5 years with positive TRAb. RNA isolated from PBMCs was used to make the TCR library. Germline CDR1 and CDR2: SGHTA and FQGTGA. Between the trimmed V and J ends, which lost 5 bases and 8 bases, there was a span of 15 bases. The CDR3 is made up of 13 amino acids. iRepertoire HTBI primers and Arm-PCR of CDR3 regions built TCR beta libraries. Each CDR3 protein is one row after TCRdb ran MiXCR on the multiplex PCR reads. The sample holds about 660,000 distinct CDR3 sequences, about 30% seen once. The clonotype comes from a female donor with Graves disease. Sequencing was performed on peripheral blood mononuclear cells (PBMCs), taken when the disease was refractory, from a patient treated with antithyroid drugs. J is TRBJ1-2 and V is TRBV7-3; D perhaps matches TRBD1 (5 bases). This CDR3 reads CASSPPGSVGYTF. CDR3 sequence (DNA): TGTGCCAGCAGCCCTCCAGGGAGCGTCGGCTACACCTTC.